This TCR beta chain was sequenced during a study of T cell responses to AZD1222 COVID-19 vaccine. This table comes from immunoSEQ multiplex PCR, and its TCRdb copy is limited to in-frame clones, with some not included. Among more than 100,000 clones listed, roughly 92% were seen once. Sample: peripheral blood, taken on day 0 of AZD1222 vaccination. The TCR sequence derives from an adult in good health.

The CDR3 region is CASSLEAGSTEAFF. CDR3 nucleotides: TGTGCCAGCAGCTTAGAGGCAGGGAGCACTGAAGCTTTCTTT. J is TRBJ1-1 and V is TRBV11-3, with a possible D match to TRBD1 (5 bases). The CDR3 spans 14 residues. Trimming removed 0 bases at V and 4 bases at J, with 9 bases between. The germline CDR1 and CDR2 sequences are SGHNT and YENEEA.